This T cell receptor (beta chain) stems from a study of blood T cell repertoires in COVID-19. TCRdb's copy holds only in-frame clones and misses some; the assay was immunoSEQ multiplex PCR. The repertoire has 37,000 or so clones, about 85% of them found once; the top ten carry roughly 14%. The V end was cut by 1 base, the J end by 4 bases, with 14 bases between. This CDR3 has 16 residues. Per the germline V gene, CDR1 is LNHDA and CDR2 is SQIVND (reference sequence). The table lists this clone with a count of one. Material: peripheral blood. The chain uses TRBV19 and TRBJ1-5; no firm D call. This sequence originates from a human donor in a cohort sampled during active COVID-19. The CDR3 loop is CASSIVVGRVNQPQHF. The CDR3 coding sequence is TGTGCCAGTAGTATAGTAGTGGGGAGGGTTAATCAGCCCCAGCATTTT.